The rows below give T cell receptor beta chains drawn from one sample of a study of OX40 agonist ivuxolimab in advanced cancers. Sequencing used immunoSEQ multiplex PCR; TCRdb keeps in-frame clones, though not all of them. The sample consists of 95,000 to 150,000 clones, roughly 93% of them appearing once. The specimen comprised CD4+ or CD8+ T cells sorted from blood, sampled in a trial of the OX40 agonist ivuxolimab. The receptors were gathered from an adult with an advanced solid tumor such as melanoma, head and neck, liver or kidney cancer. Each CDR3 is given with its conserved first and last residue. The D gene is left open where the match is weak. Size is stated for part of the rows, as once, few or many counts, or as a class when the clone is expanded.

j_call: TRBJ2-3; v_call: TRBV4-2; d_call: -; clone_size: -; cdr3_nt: TGTGCCAGCAGCCAAGATAGGGGGACTCGAGATACGCAGTATTTT; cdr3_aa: CASSQDRGTRDTQYF
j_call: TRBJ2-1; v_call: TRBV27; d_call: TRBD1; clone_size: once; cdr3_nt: TGTGCCAGCAGTTTTGGGGACAGGGATAATGAGCAGTTCTTC; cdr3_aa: CASSFGDRDNEQFF
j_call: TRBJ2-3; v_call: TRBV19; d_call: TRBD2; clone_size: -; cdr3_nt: TGTGCCAGTAGTATGGCCCCTTTAGCGGGCGCTGGGGATACGCAGTATTTT; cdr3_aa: CASSMAPLAGAGDTQYF
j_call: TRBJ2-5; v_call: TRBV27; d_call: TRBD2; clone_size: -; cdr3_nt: TGTGCCAGCAGCGGGAGGACCTTCGCGCGGAGGGACGTTCAAGAGACCCAGTACTTC; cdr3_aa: CASSGRTFARRDVQETQYF
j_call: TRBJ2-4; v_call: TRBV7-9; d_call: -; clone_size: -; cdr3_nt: TGTGCCAGCAGCTTAGAGGGGTTCGTCAAAAACATTCAGTACTTC; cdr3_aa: CASSLEGFVKNIQYF
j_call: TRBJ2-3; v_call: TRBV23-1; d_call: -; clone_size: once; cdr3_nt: TGCGCCAGCAGTCAATCCGGCAGGCCTAGCACAGATACGCAGTATTTT; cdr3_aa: CASSQSGRPSTDTQYF
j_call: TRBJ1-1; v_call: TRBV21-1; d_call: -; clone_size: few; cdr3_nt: TGTGCCAGCAGCAAAGGGAGACAGGGGAGCACTGAAGCTTTCTTT; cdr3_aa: CASSKGRQGSTEAFF
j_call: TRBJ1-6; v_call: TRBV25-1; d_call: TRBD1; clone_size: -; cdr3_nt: TGTGCCAGCAGTGAGGACAGGGGAAATTCACCCCTCCACTTT; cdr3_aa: CASSEDRGNSPLHF
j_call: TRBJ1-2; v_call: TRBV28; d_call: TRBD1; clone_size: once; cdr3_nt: TGTGCCAGCAGTGGGACAGGGCGCTATGGCTACACCTTC; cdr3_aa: CASSGTGRYGYTF
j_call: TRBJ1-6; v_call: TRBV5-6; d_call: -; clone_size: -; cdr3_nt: TGTGCCAGCAGCTTGGGCCCTACAACTGCCTCACCCCTCCACTTT; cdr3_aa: CASSLGPTTASPLHF
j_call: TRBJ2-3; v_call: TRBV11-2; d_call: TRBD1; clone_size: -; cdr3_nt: TGTGCCAGCAGCTCATACAGGGGGCGATCAGATACGCAGTATTTT; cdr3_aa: CASSSYRGRSDTQYF
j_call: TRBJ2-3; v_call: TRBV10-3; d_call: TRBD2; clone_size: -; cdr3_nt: TGTGCCATCAGGCGGGGGGTCGGCACAGATACGCAGTATTTT; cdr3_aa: CAIRRGVGTDTQYF
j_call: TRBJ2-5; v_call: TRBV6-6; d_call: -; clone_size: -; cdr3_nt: TGTGCCAGCAGTTACGTTCAGGGGAGGGAGACCCAGTACTTC; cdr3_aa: CASSYVQGRETQYF
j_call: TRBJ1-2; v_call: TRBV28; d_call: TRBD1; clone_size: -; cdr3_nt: TGTGCCAGCAGTTCGACGACAGGGGCTAACTATGGCTACACCTTC; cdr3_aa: CASSSTTGANYGYTF
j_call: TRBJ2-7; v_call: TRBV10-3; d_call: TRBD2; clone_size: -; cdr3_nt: TGTGCCATCAGTATTACTAGCGGGAGCTACGAGCAGTACTTC; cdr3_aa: CAISITSGSYEQYF
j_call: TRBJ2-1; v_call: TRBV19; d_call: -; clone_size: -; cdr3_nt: TGTGCCAGTACCCCTCCCGGGCAGGGGACGCGAGAGCAGTTCTTC; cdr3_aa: CASTPPGQGTREQFF
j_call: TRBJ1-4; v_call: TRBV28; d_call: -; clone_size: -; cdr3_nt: TGTGCCAGCAGACGGGGGGGGAGTGAAAAACTGTTTTTT; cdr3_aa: CASRRGGSEKLFF
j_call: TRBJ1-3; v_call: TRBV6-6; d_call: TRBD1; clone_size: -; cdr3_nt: TGTGCCAGCAGTTTGGGACAGGGGGCGAGAAACACCATATATTTT; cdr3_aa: CASSLGQGARNTIYF
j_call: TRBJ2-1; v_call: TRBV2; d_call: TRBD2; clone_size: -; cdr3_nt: TGTGCCAGCAGTTTCCGGGGACTAGCGGGAGTGAGGGTCAATGAGCAGTTCTTC; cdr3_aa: CASSFRGLAGVRVNEQFF
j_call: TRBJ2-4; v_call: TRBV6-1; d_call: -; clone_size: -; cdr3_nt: TGTGCCAGCAGTGAAGTCGGGGAAACACGAGCCAAAAACATTCAGTACTTC; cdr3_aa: CASSEVGETRAKNIQYF
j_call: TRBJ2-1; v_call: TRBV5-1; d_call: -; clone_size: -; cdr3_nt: TGCGCCAGCAGCTTGCAACAGGTAAATGAGCAGTTCTTC; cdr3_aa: CASSLQQVNEQFF
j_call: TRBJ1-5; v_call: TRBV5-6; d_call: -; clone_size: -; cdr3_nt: TGTGCCAGCAGCTTGGAAGGGGTAGATCAGCCCCAGCATTTT; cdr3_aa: CASSLEGVDQPQHF
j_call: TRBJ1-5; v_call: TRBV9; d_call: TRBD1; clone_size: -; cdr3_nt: TGTGCCAGCAGCGTCGGGACAGCGGGGGAACAGCCCCAGCATTTT; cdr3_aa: CASSVGTAGEQPQHF
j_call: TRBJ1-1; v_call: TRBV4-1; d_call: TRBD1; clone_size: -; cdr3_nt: TGCGCCAGCAGCCAAGACGGACAGGACAGGGGGCAAGTCACTGAAGCTTTCTTT; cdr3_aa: CASSQDGQDRGQVTEAFF
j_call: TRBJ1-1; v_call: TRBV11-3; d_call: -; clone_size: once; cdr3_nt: TGTGCCAGCAGCTGGACAGTGGACACTGAAGCTTTCTTT; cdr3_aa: CASSWTVDTEAFF
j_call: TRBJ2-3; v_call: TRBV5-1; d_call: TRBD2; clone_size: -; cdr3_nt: TGCGCCAGCAGCTTGACTAGCGGGAGCACAGATACGCAGTATTTT; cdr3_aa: CASSLTSGSTDTQYF
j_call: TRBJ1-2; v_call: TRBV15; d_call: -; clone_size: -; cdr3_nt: TGTGCCACCAGCAGATTCGGCAGGGTGGAAGAAGGCTACACCTTC; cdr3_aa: CATSRFGRVEEGYTF
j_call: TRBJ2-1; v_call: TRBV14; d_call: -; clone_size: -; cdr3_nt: TGTGCCAGCAGCCAAGAGGACTACCTCTACAATGAGCAGTTCTTC; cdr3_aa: CASSQEDYLYNEQFF
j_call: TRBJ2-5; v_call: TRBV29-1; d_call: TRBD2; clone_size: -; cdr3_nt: TGCAGCGTCACTCCCCCCGGGGGGGGCGGCTCCACCCAGTACTTC; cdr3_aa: CSVTPPGGGGSTQYF
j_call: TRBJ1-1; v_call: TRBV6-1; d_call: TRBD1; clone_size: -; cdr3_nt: TGTGCCAGCAGTGAAGGTGACAGGGGAACTGAAGCTTTCTTT; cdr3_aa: CASSEGDRGTEAFF
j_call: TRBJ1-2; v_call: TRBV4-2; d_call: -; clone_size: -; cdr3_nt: TGTGCCAGCAGCTTGGATGACTATGGCTACACCTTC; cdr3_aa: CASSLDDYGYTF
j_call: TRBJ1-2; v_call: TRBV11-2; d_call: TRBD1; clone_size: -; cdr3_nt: TGTGCCAGCTCAGCACAGGGGGAGTATGGCTACACCTTC; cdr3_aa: CASSAQGEYGYTF
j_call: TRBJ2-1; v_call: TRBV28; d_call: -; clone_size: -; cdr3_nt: TGTGCCAGCAGTTTCGTCGGGAGATCCTACAATGAGCAGTTCTTC; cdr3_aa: CASSFVGRSYNEQFF
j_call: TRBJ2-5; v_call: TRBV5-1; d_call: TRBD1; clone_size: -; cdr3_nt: TGCGCCAGCAGCTTGGCAACAGGGGGCCCGGAGACCCAGTACTTC; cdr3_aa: CASSLATGGPETQYF
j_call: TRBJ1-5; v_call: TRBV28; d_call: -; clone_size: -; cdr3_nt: TGTGCCAGCAGTTTAAACCCCGGGACACCCAGCAATCAGCCCCAGCATTTT; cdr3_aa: CASSLNPGTPSNQPQHF
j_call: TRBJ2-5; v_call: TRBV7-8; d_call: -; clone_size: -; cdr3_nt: TGTGCCAGCGGCGGGCCCCAGACCCAGTACTTC; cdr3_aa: CASGGPQTQYF
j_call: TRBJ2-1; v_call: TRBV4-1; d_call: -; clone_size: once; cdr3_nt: TGCGCCAGCAGCCAAGACGGGGGCGGGGGAGGAGCGGACAATGAGCAGTTCTTC; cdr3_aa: CASSQDGGGGGADNEQFF
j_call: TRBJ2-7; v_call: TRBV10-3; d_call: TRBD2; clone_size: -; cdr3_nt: TGTGCCATCAGTGAGGCGGGACTAGCGGGGGGGGAGCAGTACTTC; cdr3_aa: CAISEAGLAGGEQYF
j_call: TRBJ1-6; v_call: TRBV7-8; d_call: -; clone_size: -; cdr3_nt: TGTGCCAGCAGCTTAGCCTCAGGGAGTTCACCCCTCCACTTT; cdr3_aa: CASSLASGSSPLHF
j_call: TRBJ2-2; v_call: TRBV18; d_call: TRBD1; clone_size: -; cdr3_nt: TGTGCCAGCTCACCGGACAGGGCCACCGGGGAGCTGTTTTTT; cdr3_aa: CASSPDRATGELFF
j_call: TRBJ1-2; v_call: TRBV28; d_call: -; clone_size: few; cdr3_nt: TGTGCCAGCAGTTCCCCCCATCGGGGGGCTAACTATGGCTACACCTTC; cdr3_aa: CASSSPHRGANYGYTF
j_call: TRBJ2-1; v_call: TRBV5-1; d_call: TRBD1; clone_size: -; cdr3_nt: TGCGCCAGCAGCTTGCAGGGGGCCCCTAACAATGAGCAGTTCTTC; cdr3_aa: CASSLQGAPNNEQFF
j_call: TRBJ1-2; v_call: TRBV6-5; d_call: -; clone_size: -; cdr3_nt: TGTGCCAGCAGCCGCGACAGGAGTAACTATGGCTACACCTTC; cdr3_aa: CASSRDRSNYGYTF
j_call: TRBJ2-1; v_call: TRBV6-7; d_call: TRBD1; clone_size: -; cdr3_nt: TGTGCCAGCAGCCCTACCGGGACAGGGTATATCAATGAGCAGTTCTTC; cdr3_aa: CASSPTGTGYINEQFF
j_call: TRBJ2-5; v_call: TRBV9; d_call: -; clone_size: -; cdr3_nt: TGTGCCAGCAGCGTCACCCCGACGGCCTCAGACGGGACCCAGTACTTC; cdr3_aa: CASSVTPTASDGTQYF
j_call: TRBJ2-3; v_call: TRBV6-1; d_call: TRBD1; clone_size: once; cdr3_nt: TGTGCCAGCAGTCCAAGACAGGGGAATACGCAGTATTTT; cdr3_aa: CASSPRQGNTQYF
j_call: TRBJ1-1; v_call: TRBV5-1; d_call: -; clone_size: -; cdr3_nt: TGCGCCAGCAGCTGGGGGGAGAACACTGAAGCTTTCTTT; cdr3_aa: CASSWGENTEAFF
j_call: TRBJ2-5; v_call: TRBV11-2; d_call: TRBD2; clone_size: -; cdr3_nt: TGTGCCAGCAGCCGTGGGACTAGCGGGGAAGAGACCCAGTACTTC; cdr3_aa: CASSRGTSGEETQYF
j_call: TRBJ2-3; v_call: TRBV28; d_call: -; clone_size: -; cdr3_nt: TGTGCCAGCAGTCCCCCCACAGCGGCGCAGTATTTT; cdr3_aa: CASSPPTAAQYF
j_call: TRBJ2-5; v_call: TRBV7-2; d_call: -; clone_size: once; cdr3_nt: TGTGCCAGCAGCCCCCCGGCGGTTCCAGAGACCCAGTACTTC; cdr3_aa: CASSPPAVPETQYF
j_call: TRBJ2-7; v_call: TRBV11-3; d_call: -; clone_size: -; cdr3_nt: TGTGCCAGCAGCTTAGCGGGGGGCCACGAGCAGTACTTC; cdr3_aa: CASSLAGGHEQYF
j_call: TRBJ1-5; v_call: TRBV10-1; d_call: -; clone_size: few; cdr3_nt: TGCGCCAGCAGTGAATCCAATCAGCCCCAGCATTTT; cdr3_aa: CASSESNQPQHF
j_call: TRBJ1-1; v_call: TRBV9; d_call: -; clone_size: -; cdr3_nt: TGTGCCAGCAGCCCACGACATATGAACACTGAAGCTTTCTTT; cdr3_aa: CASSPRHMNTEAFF
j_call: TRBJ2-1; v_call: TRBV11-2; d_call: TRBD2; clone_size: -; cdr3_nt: TGTGCCAGCAGCCAAATAAGCGGGGGTTCCTACAATGAGCAGTTCTTC; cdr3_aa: CASSQISGGSYNEQFF
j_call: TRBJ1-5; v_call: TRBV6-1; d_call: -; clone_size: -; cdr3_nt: TGTGCCAGCAGTGACCGGACGGTCAATCAGCCCCAGCATTTT; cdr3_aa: CASSDRTVNQPQHF
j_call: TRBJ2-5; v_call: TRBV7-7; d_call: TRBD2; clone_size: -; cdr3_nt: TGTGCCAGCAGCTTAGCCGGGACTAGCGATGAGACCCAGTACTTC; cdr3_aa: CASSLAGTSDETQYF
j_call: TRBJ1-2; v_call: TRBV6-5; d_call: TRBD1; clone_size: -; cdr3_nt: TGTGCCGCCACACAGGGGGCACGTGGCTACACCTTC; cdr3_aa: CAATQGARGYTF
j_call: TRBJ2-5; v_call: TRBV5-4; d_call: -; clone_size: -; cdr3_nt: TGTGCCAGCAGCTCTGATAGGGCCCAGTACTTC; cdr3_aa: CASSSDRAQYF
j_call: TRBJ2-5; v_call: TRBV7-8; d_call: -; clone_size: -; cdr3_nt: TGTGCCAGCAGCTTAGAATCGGGGTCGGTAGAGACCCAGTACTTC; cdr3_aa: CASSLESGSVETQYF
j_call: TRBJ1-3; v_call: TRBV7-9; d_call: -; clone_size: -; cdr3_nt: TGTGCCAGCAGCTTCACAGGGACTTCAGGAAACACCATATATTTT; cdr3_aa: CASSFTGTSGNTIYF